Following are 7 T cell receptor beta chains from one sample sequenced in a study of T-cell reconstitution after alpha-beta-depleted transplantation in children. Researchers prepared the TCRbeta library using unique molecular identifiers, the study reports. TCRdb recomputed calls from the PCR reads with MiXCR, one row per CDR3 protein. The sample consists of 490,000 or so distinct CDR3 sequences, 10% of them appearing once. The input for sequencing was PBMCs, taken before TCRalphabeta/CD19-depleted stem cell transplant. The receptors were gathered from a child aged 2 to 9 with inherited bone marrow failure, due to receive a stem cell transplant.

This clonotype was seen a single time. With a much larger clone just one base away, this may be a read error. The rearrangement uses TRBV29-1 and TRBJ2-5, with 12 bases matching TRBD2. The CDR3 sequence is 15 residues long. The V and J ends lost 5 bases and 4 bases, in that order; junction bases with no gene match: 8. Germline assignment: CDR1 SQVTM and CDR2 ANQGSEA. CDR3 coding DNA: TGCAGCGTTCAAAGCCCGGGACTAGCGGGAGAGACCCAGTACTTC. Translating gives CSVQSPGLAGETQYF.

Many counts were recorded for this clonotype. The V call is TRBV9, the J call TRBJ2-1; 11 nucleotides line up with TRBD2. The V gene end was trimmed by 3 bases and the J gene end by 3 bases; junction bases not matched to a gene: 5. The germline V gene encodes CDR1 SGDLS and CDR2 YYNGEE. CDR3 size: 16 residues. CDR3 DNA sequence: TGTGCCAGCAGCGCCCGACTAGCGGGGAACTACAATGAGCAGTTCTTC. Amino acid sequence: CASSARLAGNYNEQFF.

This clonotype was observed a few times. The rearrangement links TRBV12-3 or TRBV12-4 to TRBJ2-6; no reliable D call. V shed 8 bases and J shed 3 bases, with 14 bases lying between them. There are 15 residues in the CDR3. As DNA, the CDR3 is TGTGCCAGCGGGCCGGCAATGTATGGGGCCAACGTCCTGACTTTC. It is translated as CASGPAMYGANVLTF.

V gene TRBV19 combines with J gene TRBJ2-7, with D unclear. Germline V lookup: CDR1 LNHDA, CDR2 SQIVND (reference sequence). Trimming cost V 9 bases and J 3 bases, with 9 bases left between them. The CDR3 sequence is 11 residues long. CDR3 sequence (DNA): TGTGCCAGCGGAAAAAGCTACGAGCAGTACTTC. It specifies CASGKSYEQYF.

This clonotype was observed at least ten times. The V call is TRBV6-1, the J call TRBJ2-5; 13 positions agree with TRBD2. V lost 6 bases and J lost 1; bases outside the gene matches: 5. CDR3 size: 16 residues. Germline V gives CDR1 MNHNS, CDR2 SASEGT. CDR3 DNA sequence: TGTGCCAGCAGCCCCACTAGCGGGGGGGTCCAAGAGACCCAGTACTTC. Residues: CASSPTSGGVQETQYF.

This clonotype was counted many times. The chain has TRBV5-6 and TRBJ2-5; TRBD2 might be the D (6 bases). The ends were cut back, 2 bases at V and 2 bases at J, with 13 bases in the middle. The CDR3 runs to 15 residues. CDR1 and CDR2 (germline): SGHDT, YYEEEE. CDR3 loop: CASSFFGGGQETQYF. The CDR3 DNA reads TGTGCCAGCAGCTTCTTCGGGGGAGGACAAGAGACCCAGTACTTC.

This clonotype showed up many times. CDR3 bases: TGTGCCAGCAGCTGGGGAGAGTACAGGGAGCAGTACTTC. Translated: CASSWGEYREQYF. The chain recombines TRBV7-9 with TRBJ2-7, with D perhaps assigned TRBD1 or TRBD2 (5 bases each). Per germline, CDR1 SEHNR and CDR2 FQNEAQ (reference sequence). This CDR3 spans 13 amino acids. V was clipped by 4 bases and J by 7 bases, with 14 bases between them.